A single sample is the source of the 25 T cell receptor beta chains below, sequenced in a study of Graves' ophthalmopathy and Graves' hyperthyroidism. Amplification from RNA transcripts yielded the TCR beta CDR3 regions. Scientists carried out first-round RT-PCR using HTBI primers and then a second-round multiplex PCR. TCRdb re-derived calls from the multiplex PCR reads in MiXCR, one entry per CDR3 protein. In the table there are roughly 400,000 distinct CDR3 sequences, approximately 20% of which are singletons. Sequencing input: peripheral blood. The receptors originated from a woman between 18 and 30 years old with Graves' ophthalmopathy.

This clonotype has ten or more counts. The rearrangement joins TRBV6-4 to TRBJ1-6; no definite D call. CDR3 length equals 13 residues. Germline-derived CDR1 and CDR2 are MRHNA and SNTAGT. Deletions cut 2 bases from V and 5 bases from J, with 4 bases between. In DNA, the CDR3 is TGTGCCAGCAGTGACAGGGATAATTCACCCCTCCACTTT. This codes for CASSDRDNSPLHF.

This clonotype was seen ten or more times. This CDR3 reads CASSLAAGRGELFF. The CDR3 nucleotides read TGTGCCAGCAGCTTGGCGGCGGGGAGAGGGGAGCTGTTTTTT. V and J are TRBV5-6 and TRBJ2-2; tentatively, D is TRBD2 (6 bases). CDR3 length: 14 residues. V gave up 0 bases and J gave up 8 bases, with 11 bases separating them. The germline gives CDR1 SGHDT, CDR2 YYEEEE.

V is TRBV11-2 and J is TRBJ2-7; 9 nucleotides match TRBD2. With 7 bases clipped from V and 3 bases from J, the junction kept 13 bases outside the gene matches. CDR3 length: 16 amino acids. The germline CDR1 and CDR2 sequences are SGHAT and FQNNGV. The CDR3 sequence is CASTSVASGIFYEQYF. The DNA for the CDR3 is TGTGCCAGCACCTCCGTTGCTAGCGGGATTTTCTACGAGCAGTACTTC.

This clonotype was counted many times. The chain has TRBV14 and TRBJ2-7; a possible D gene is TRBD2 (5 bases). V shed 0 bases and J shed 5 bases, with 17 bases lying between them. The CDR3 contains 16 residues. Germline V gene sequence: CDR1 SGHDN, CDR2 FVKESK. The chain's CDR3 is CASSQESPSKGHEQYF. CDR3 coding DNA: TGTGCCAGCAGCCAAGAATCGCCTAGCAAAGGCCACGAGCAGTACTTC.

This clonotype was detected ten times or more. The rearrangement joins TRBV6-1 to TRBJ2-7; either TRBD1 or TRBD2 may fit D (5 bases each). Looked up from germline, CDR1 is MNHNS and CDR2 is SASEGT. V dropped 4 bases and J dropped 1 base, with 8 bases sitting between them. The CDR3 sequence is 13 residues long. The CDR3 nucleotides read TGTGCCAGCAGTGGGGACGGATCCTACGAGCAGTACTTC. Amino acids: CASSGDGSYEQYF.

This clonotype came up many times. The rearrangement joins TRBV30 to TRBJ1-1; 8 positions agree with TRBD1. V was pared by 6 bases and J by 0 bases, with 3 bases of the junction left unmatched. Germline V gene sequence: CDR1 GTSNPN, CDR2 SVGIG (reference sequence). This CDR3 contains 13 residues. This CDR3 is CACGQGLNTEAFF. CDR3 in DNA: TGTGCCTGCGGACAGGGACTGAACACTGAAGCTTTCTTT.

This clonotype appeared a few times. The CDR3 here is CASSSHSTGELFF. The CDR3 DNA reads TGTGCCAGCAGCTCACACAGCACCGGGGAGCTGTTTTTT. The chain links TRBV11-2 to TRBJ2-2; D gene unclear. Germline V lookup: CDR1 SGHAT, CDR2 FQNNGV. V dropped 4 bases and J dropped 4 bases, with 7 bases sitting between them. The CDR3 is made up of 13 amino acids.

This clonotype was seen many times. V is TRBV12-3 or TRBV12-4 and J is TRBJ1-5, with unresolved D. The CDR3 has 17 amino acids. Trimming removed 5 bases from V and 7 bases from J, with 24 bases in between. DNA of the CDR3: TGTGCCAGCAGTCTGATAGGCCTAGTCGCCCAACGGCAGCCCCAGCATTTT. This codes for CASSLIGLVAQRQPQHF.

There are many counts of this clonotype. The chain combines TRBV2 with TRBJ1-6, with 8 bases fitting TRBD1. Germline CDR1 reads SNHLY; CDR2 reads FYNNEI. This CDR3 comprises 17 residues. V lost 7 bases and J lost 6; bases outside the gene matches: 14. CDR3 amino acids: CASTAISRGRVNSPLHF. The DNA of the CDR3 is TGTGCCAGCACCGCCATATCCAGGGGGCGGGTTAATTCACCCCTCCACTTT.

This chain links TRBV12-3 or TRBV12-4 with TRBJ1-2; D might be TRBD1 (5 bases). Trimming pared 6 bases from V and 6 bases from J, leaving 14 bases between. The CDR3 runs to 13 residues. In nucleotides, the CDR3 is TGTGCCAGCAGCCTCCGGGACTTGGATGGCTACACCTTC. Protein sequence: CASSLRDLDGYTF.

As regards this clonotype: Just one base apart from a much larger clone, this may be a read error. The chain recombines TRBV14 with TRBJ2-5, with TRBD2 matching 11 bases. CDR3 length: 16 amino acids. Germline values: CDR1 SGHDN, CDR2 FVKESK. The trim removed 4 bases at V and 5 bases at J, leaving 9 bases unmatched. In DNA form, the CDR3 reads TGTGCCAGCAGCCGCATCAAACTAGCGGGGGCGGAGACCCAGTACTTC. Its translation is CASSRIKLAGAETQYF.

At least ten counts were recorded for this clonotype. V usage is TRBV19 and J usage is TRBJ2-7, with 10 bases lining up with TRBD1. V shed 4 bases and J 2 bases; nucleotides not matched to a gene: 14. Germline V CDR1 and CDR2: LNHDA, SQIVND (reference sequence). This CDR3 region has 18 residues. This CDR3 reads CASSKRSGTGALPYEQYF. DNA for the CDR3: TGTGCCAGTAGTAAAAGATCCGGGACAGGGGCTCTACCCTACGAGCAGTACTTC.

In its sample, this clonotype was seen many times. The chain is built from TRBV28 and TRBJ1-5; possibly TRBD1 for D (5 bases). Germline V gene data show CDR1 as MDHEN and CDR2 as SYDVKM. Trimming removed 3 bases at V and 3 bases at J, with 18 bases between. This CDR3 is 17 amino acids long. The CDR3 is CASSLVGRGRNNQPQHF. CDR3 DNA sequence: TGTGCCAGCAGTTTGGTGGGGAGGGGAAGAAACAATCAGCCCCAGCATTTT.

The rearrangement uses TRBV11-2 and TRBJ1-5; D uncertain. This CDR3 is 15 amino acids long. In germline, CDR1 is SGHAT, CDR2 FQNNGV. V shed 7 bases and J shed 3 bases, with 16 bases lying between them. Here the CDR3 DNA reads TGTGCCAGCACTGCCCGAGGCCTAGACAATCAGCCCCAGCATTTT. Translation gives CASTARGLDNQPQHF. Combining the CDR3 with reference TRBV11-2 and TRBJ1-5 gives the whole variable domain EAGVAQSPRYKIIEKRQSVAFWCNPISGHATLYWYQQILGQGPKLLIQFQNNGVVDDSQLPKDRFSAERLKGVDSTLKIQPAKLEDSAVYLCASTARGLDNQPQHFGDGTRLSIL.

This clonotype was picked up many times. CDR3 DNA sequence: TGTGCCAGCAGTCCCGACAGGGGAGGGGAGACCCAGTACTTC. Protein sequence: CASSPDRGGETQYF. The V call is TRBV28, the J call TRBJ2-5; tentative D call: TRBD1 (8 bases). This CDR3 is 14 amino acids long. CDR1 and CDR2 (germline): MDHEN, SYDVKM. The ends were cut back, 5 bases at V and 5 bases at J, with 15 bases in the middle.

This clonotype was seen repeatedly, ten times or more. The chain links TRBV15 to TRBJ1-2; 9 nucleotides align to TRBD1. V trimming: 4 bases; J trimming: 6 bases; junction bases outside the gene matches: 12. There are 16 residues in the CDR3. Germline V lookup: CDR1 LNHNV, CDR2 YYDKDF (reference sequence). The CDR3 nucleotides read TGTGCCACCAGCACTATTATGGGTAGGACAGGGGATGGCTACACCTTC. Its protein is CATSTIMGRTGDGYTF.

This clonotype was picked up many times. The chain recombines TRBV9 with TRBJ2-2; D call uncertain. This CDR3 is 13 amino acids long. From germline, CDR1 is SGDLS and CDR2 YYNGEE. V shed 3 bases and J shed 4 bases, with 7 bases lying between them. The CDR3 loop is CASSAAPTGELFF. DNA of the CDR3: TGTGCCAGCAGCGCAGCGCCCACCGGGGAGCTGTTTTTT.

At least ten counts were recorded for this clonotype. V is TRBV6-1 and J is TRBJ1-2; 11 bases match TRBD1. V shed 7 bases, J shed 8 bases, and the junction held 9 bases outside the gene matches. The CDR3 spans 14 residues. Germline CDR1 reads MNHNS; CDR2 reads SASEGT. Here the CDR3 DNA reads TGTGCCAGCACCACCGGGACAGGGGGGAAAGGCTACACCTTC. This encodes CASTTGTGGKGYTF.

This clonotype came up many times. V is TRBV6-5 and J is TRBJ2-5; no definite D call. V gave up 0 bases and J gave up 3 bases, with 11 bases separating them. This CDR3 is 15 amino acids long. Germline-derived CDR1 and CDR2 are MNHEY and SVGAGI. CDR3 region: CASSYSRLTKETQYF. Written as DNA, the CDR3 is TGTGCCAGCAGTTACTCGCGGCTAACTAAAGAGACCCAGTACTTC.

This clonotype has at least ten counts. V usage is TRBV7-2 and J usage is TRBJ1-1, with D unresolved. The CDR3 spans 15 residues. V lost 6 bases to trimming and J lost 0 bases, with 14 bases between them. Germline V gives CDR1 SGHTA, CDR2 FQGNSA. CDR3 region: CASSFLSGLNTEAFF. Written as DNA, the CDR3 is TGTGCCAGCAGTTTTCTATCGGGTTTGAACACTGAAGCTTTCTTT.

This clonotype was seen many times. The chain combines TRBV30 with TRBJ1-5, with D perhaps matching TRBD1 (6 bases). This CDR3 comprises 15 residues. Per the germline V gene, CDR1 is GTSNPN and CDR2 is SVGIG (reference sequence). V was trimmed by 4 bases and J by 1 base, leaving 14 bases between them. The CDR3 loop reads CAWTRGRGSNQPQHF. The CDR3 region has the DNA TGTGCCTGGACTAGGGGGAGGGGGAGCAATCAGCCCCAGCATTTT.

This clonotype was counted at least ten times. The CDR3 protein is CATSPPSPKGVKVSLDYGYTF. The CDR3, as DNA: TGTGCCACCAGCCCCCCCTCTCCAAAAGGCGTGAAAGTGTCGCTAGACTATGGCTACACCTTC. The V call is TRBV15, the J call TRBJ1-2; no definite D call. The germline V gene encodes CDR1 LNHNV and CDR2 YYDKDF (reference sequence). The V end was cut by 5 bases, the J end by 3 bases, with 34 bases between. The CDR3 consists of 21 residues.

The table lists this clonotype with many counts. Here the CDR3 DNA reads TGTGCCAGCAGCTCTTGGGAGCCCCCTGAAGCTTTCTTT. Residues: CASSSWEPPEAFF. The genes are TRBV7-9 and TRBJ1-1; D is unresolved. The germline CDR1 and CDR2 sequences are SEHNR and FQNEAQ (reference sequence). Trimming removed 4 bases from V and 6 bases from J, with 12 bases in between. The CDR3 extends over 13 amino acids.

In this sample, this clonotype turned up many times. The chain recombines TRBV12-3 or TRBV12-4 with TRBJ1-1; D gene ambiguous. CDR3 length: 14 amino acids. Deletions cut 3 bases from V and 7 bases from J, with 15 bases between. Written as DNA, the CDR3 is TGTGCCAGCAGTTTTGGTCTCGCGCGCAGTGAAGCTTTCTTT. Its translation is CASSFGLARSEAFF.

In this sample, this clonotype turned up many times. This sequence joins TRBV18 and TRBJ2-5; no clear D gene. The V gene's germline CDR1 is KGHSH and CDR2 LQKENI. The V end was cut by 2 bases, the J end by 5 bases, with 9 bases between. The length of the CDR3 is 13 residues. CDR3 coding DNA: TGTGCCAGCTCACCAGCGAGTTACGAGACCCAGTACTTC. Its protein is CASSPASYETQYF.